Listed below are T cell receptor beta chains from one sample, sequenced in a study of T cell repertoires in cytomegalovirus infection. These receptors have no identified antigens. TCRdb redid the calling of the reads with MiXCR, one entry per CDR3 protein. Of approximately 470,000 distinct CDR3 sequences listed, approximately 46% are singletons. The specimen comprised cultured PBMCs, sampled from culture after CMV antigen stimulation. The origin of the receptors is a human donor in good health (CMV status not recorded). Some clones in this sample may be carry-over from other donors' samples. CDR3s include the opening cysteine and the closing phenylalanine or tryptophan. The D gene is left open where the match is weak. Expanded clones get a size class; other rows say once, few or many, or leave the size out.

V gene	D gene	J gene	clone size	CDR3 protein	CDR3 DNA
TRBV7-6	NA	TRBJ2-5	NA	CASSSSWGENQYF	TGTGCCAGCAGCTCTTCGTGGGGAGAGAACCAGTACTTC
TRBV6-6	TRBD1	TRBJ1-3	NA	CASSVGQGWASGNTIYF	TGTGCCAGCAGTGTGGGACAGGGCTGGGCCTCTGGAAACACCATATATTTT
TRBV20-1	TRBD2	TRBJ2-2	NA	CSARDSKRGGTGELFF	TGCAGTGCTAGAGATTCTAAGCGGGGGGGCACCGGGGAGCTGTTTTTT
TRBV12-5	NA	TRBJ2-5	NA	CASGYSGVETQYF	TGTGCTAGTGGGTACTCAGGGGTAGAGACCCAGTACTTC
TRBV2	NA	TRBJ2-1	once	CASSEGTDEQFF	TGTGCCAGCAGTGAGGGGACGGATGAGCAGTTCTTC
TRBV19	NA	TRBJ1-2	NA	CASSIDGEAPSDYGYTF	TGTGCCAGTAGTATAGACGGTGAGGCACCGTCAGATTATGGCTACACCTTC
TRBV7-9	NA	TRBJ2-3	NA	CASRGRSSTDTQYF	TGTGCCAGCCGGGGTAGAAGTAGCACAGATACGCAGTATTTT
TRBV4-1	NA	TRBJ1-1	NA	CASSQVRARGDTEAFF	TGCGCCAGCAGCCAAGTTAGAGCGAGGGGGGACACTGAAGCTTTCTTT
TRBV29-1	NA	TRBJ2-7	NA	CSVVERAYEQYF	TGCAGCGTTGTAGAAAGAGCCTACGAGCAGTACTTC
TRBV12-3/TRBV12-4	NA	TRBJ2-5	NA	CASSYLGSRFEETQYF	TGTGCCAGCAGCTACCTGGGGAGTCGGTTTGAAGAGACCCAGTACTTC
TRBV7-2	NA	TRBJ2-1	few	CASTPGSVYNEQFF	TGTGCCAGCACCCCCGGGTCAGTTTACAATGAGCAGTTCTTC
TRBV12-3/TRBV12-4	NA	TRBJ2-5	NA	CASSLGDLSDQETQYF	TGTGCCAGCAGTTTAGGGGACCTGTCAGACCAAGAGACCCAGTACTTC
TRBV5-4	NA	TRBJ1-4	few	CASSQQGGYEKLFF	TGTGCCAGCAGCCAACAGGGAGGGTATGAAAAACTGTTTTTT
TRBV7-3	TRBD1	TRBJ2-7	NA	CASSSTRDRGTKFYEQYF	TGTGCCAGCAGCTCAACCCGGGACAGGGGGACAAAGTTCTACGAGCAGTACTTC
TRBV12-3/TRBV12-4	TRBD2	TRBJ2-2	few	CASSSTASGDTGELFF	TGTGCCAGCAGTTCGACGGCTAGCGGAGACACCGGGGAGCTGTTTTTT
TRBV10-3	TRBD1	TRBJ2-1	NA	CATTAGTGINEQFF	TGTGCCACAACCGCCGGGACAGGGATCAATGAGCAGTTCTTC
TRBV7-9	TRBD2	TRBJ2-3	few	CASSLRRLGSGREDTQYF	TGTGCCAGCAGCTTACGACGCCTCGGGAGCGGGAGGGAAGATACGCAGTATTTT
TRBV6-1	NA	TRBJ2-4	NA	CASSWSVAKNIQYF	TGTGCCAGCAGTTGGTCAGTAGCCAAAAACATTCAGTACTTC
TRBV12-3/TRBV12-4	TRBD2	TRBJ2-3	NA	CASRKRGRTDTQYF	TGTGCCAGCAGGAAGCGGGGTCGCACAGATACGCAGTATTTT
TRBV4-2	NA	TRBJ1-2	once	CASGRRGYGYTF	TGTGCCAGCGGCCGGAGGGGGTATGGCTACACCTTC
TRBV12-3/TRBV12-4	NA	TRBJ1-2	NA	CASSPGSTSGYTF	TGTGCCAGCAGTCCGGGGAGTACCTCTGGCTACACCTTC
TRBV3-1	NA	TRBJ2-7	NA	CASSQESVKGRYEQYF	TGTGCCAGCAGCCAAGAAAGTGTGAAGGGACGCTACGAGCAGTACTTC
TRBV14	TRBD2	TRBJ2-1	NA	CASSQGLAIVF	TGTGCCAGCAGCCAGGGACTAGCCATCGTCTTC
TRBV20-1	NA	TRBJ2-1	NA	CSARSFTETYNEQFF	TGCAGTGCTAGGAGTTTTACCGAGACCTACAATGAGCAGTTCTTC
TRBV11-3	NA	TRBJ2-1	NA	CASSLSPHEQFF	TGTGCCAGCAGCTTAAGCCCCCATGAGCAGTTCTTC
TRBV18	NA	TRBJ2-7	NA	CASSPNSLAVSREQYF	TGTGCCAGCTCACCAAATAGCTTGGCCGTAAGTCGGGAGCAGTACTTC
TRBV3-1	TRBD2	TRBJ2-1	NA	CASSPTSLHEQFF	TGTGCCAGCAGTCCGACTAGCTTGCATGAGCAGTTCTTC
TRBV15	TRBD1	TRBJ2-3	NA	CATSRLSGTGGADTQYF	TGTGCCACCAGCAGGCTATCCGGGACAGGAGGGGCAGATACGCAGTATTTT
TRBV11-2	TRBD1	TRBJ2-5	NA	CASSLAGTGEETQYF	TGTGCCAGCAGCCTTGCCGGGACAGGGGAAGAGACCCAGTACTTC
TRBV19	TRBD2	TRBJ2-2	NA	CASIGSGSVLPGELFF	TGTGCCAGTATTGGGAGCGGGAGTGTTCTCCCCGGGGAGCTGTTTTTT
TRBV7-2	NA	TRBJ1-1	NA	CASSLFALGNTEAFF	TGTGCCAGCAGCTTATTTGCGCTAGGGAACACTGAAGCTTTCTTT
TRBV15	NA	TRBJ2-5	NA	CATSRAGGPRETQYF	TGTGCCACCAGCAGAGCCGGCGGACCAAGGGAGACCCAGTACTTC
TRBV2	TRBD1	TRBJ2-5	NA	CASTWVGGAMETQYF	TGTGCCAGTACCTGGGTAGGGGGCGCGATGGAGACCCAGTACTTC
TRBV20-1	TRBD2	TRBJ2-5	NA	CSARDPAGGTETQYF	TGCAGTGCTAGAGATCCAGCGGGAGGAACTGAGACCCAGTACTTC
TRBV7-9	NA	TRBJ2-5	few	CASSPLGQQKETQYF	TGTGCCAGCAGCCCCTTAGGACAGCAGAAAGAGACCCAGTACTTC
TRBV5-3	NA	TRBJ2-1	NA	CASGRWGVDEQFF	TGTGCCAGCGGACGGTGGGGAGTGGATGAGCAGTTCTTC
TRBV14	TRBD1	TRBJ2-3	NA	CASSQRASGTGADTQYF	TGTGCCAGCAGCCAAAGGGCGTCCGGGACAGGGGCGGATACGCAGTATTTT
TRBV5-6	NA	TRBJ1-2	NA	CASSPLRGAPGYTF	TGTGCCAGCAGCCCGCTTAGGGGGGCGCCAGGCTACACCTTC
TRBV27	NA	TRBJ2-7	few	CASSALRGPLTYEQYF	TGTGCCAGCAGTGCGCTCCGGGGCCCTTTGACCTACGAGCAGTACTTC
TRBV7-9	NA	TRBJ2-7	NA	CASSFGSGSTYEQYF	TGTGCCAGCAGCTTCGGGTCGGGTAGTACCTACGAGCAGTACTTC
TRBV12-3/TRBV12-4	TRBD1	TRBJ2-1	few	CASSLGQGLDNEQFF	TGTGCCAGCAGTTTGGGACAGGGTCTCGACAATGAGCAGTTCTTC
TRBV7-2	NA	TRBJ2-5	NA	CASSLVPGPRTQYF	TGTGCCAGCAGCTTAGTTCCAGGACCCAGGACCCAGTACTTC
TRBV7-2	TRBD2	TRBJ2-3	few	CASSLLVGGTQYF	TGTGCCAGCAGCTTACTTGTGGGGGGGACGCAGTATTTT
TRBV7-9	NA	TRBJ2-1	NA	CASSYRLVGDNEQFF	TGTGCCAGCAGCTACCGACTAGTAGGGGACAATGAGCAGTTCTTC
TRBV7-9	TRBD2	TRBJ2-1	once	CASSPLAEYYNEQFF	TGTGCCAGCAGCCCACTAGCGGAATATTACAATGAGCAGTTCTTC
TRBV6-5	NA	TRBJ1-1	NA	CASIKQSTLGSTEAFF	TGTGCCAGCATCAAACAGTCAACGTTGGGGTCCACTGAAGCTTTCTTT
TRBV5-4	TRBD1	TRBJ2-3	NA	CASSADRGLSTDTQYF	TGTGCCAGCAGCGCGGACAGGGGCCTTAGCACAGATACGCAGTATTTT
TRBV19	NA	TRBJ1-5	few	CASSIGTDQPQHF	TGTGCCAGTAGTATTGGGACCGATCAGCCCCAGCATTTT